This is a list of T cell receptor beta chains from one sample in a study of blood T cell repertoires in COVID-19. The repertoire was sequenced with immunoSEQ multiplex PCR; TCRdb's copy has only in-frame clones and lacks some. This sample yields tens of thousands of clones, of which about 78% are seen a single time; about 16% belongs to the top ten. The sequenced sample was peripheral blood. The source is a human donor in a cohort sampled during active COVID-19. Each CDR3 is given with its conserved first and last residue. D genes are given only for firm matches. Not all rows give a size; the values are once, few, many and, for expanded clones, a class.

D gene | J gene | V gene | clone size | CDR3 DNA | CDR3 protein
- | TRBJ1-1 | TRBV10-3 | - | TGTGCCATCAGGCCCGAACCGGGGGGCTTGAACACTGAAGCTTTCTTT | CAIRPEPGGLNTEAFF
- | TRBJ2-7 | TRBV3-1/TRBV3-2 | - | TGTGCCAGCAGCCAAGAAAGCGCACCCGGCTACGAGCAGTACTTC | CASSQESAPGYEQYF
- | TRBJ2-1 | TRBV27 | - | TGTGCCAGCAGCGCCGGGACTTACTACAATGAGCAGTTCTTC | CASSAGTYYNEQFF
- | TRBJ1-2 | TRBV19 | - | TGTGCCAGTAGTATTGTGGAGGGGAAGACTAACTATGGCTACACCTTC | CASSIVEGKTNYGYTF
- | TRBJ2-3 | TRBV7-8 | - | TGTGCCAGCAGCGTAGGACTTGACACAGATACGCAGTATTTT | CASSVGLDTDTQYF
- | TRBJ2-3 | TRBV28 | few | TGTGCCAGCAGTAGGGACTCTACCACAGATACGCAGTATTTT | CASSRDSTTDTQYF
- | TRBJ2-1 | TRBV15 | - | TGTGCCACCAGCGGAACGGGAGTGTCCTACAATGAGCAGTTCTTC | CATSGTGVSYNEQFF
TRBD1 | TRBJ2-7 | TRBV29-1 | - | TGCAGCGTCGCGGGACAGGGGTACGAGCAGTACTTC | CSVAGQGYEQYF
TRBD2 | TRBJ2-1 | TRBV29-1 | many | TGCAGCGTTGTGCTAGTAGCGGGAGTCATTAATGAGCAGTTCTTC | CSVVLVAGVINEQFF
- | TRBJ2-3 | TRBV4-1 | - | TGCGCCAGCAGCCAGGCGGGCAGGGGAATGACAGATACGCAGTATTTT | CASSQAGRGMTDTQYF
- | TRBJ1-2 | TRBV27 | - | TGTGCCAGCAGTTTCTATTCCGGGAATGGCTACACCTTC | CASSFYSGNGYTF
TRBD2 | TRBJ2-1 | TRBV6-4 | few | TGTGCCAGCAGTGAAGCGGGAGGGACGGGAAATGAGCAGTTCTTC | CASSEAGGTGNEQFF
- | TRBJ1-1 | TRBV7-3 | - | TGTGCCAGCAGCTTAAGGGGAGGCATGAACACTGAAGCTTTCTTT | CASSLRGGMNTEAFF
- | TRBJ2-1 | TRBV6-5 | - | TGTGCCAGCAGTTACGGGTTAGCGGTTTACAATGAGCAGTTCTTC | CASSYGLAVYNEQFF
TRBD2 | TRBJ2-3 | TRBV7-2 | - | TGTGCCAGCAGCCTCATAGCGGGGGCCCCTTCGGATACGCAGTATTTT | CASSLIAGAPSDTQYF
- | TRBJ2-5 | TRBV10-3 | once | TGTGCCATCAGTACAGGGTACCAAGAGACCCAGTACTTC | CAISTGYQETQYF
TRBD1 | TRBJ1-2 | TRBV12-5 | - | TGTGCTAGTGGTATAACAGGGGAGTACGGCTACACCTTC | CASGITGEYGYTF
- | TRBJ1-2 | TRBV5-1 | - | TGCGCCAGCAGCTTACAGGGTTACGGCTACACCTTC | CASSLQGYGYTF
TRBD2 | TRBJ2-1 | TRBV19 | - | TGTGCCAGTTTGGGACTAGCGGAGGACAATGAGCAGTTCTTC | CASLGLAEDNEQFF
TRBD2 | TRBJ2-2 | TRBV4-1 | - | TGCGCCAGCAGCCAAGTGCCCAGCGGGAGGGCCGTCGGGGAGCTGTTTTTT | CASSQVPSGRAVGELFF
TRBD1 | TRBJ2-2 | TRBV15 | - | TGTGCCACCACCCCGGTTGGACAGGTGTACACCGGGGAGCTGTTTTTT | CATTPVGQVYTGELFF
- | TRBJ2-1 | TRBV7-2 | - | TGTGCCAGCAGCTCCCGAACCAGGGTAAGACTGTTCTTC | CASSSRTRVRLFF
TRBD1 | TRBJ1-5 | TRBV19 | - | TGTGCCAGTAGTTTCCTTACGGGACAGGGGGGCAATCAGCCCCAGCATTTT | CASSFLTGQGGNQPQHF
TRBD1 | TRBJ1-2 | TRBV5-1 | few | TGCGCCAGCAGCGACGGACAGGGCAACTATGGCTACACCTTC | CASSDGQGNYGYTF
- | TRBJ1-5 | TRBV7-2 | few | TGTGCCAGCAGCTTCTACAGGTACAATCAGCCCCAGCATTTT | CASSFYRYNQPQHF
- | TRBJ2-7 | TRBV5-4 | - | TGTGCCAGCAGCTGGAAGCGGGCTGGAGACCACGAGCAGTACTTC | CASSWKRAGDHEQYF
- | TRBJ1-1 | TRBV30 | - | TGTGCCTGGAGTCCCCCGAGGAACACTGAAGCTTTCTTT | CAWSPPRNTEAFF
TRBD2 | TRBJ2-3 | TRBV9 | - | TGTGCCAGCAGCGTAGGCAGCGGGAGGGCCCTCGTTTCAGATACGCAGTATTTT | CASSVGSGRALVSDTQYF
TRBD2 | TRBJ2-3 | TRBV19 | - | TGTGCCAGTAGTACCCCGGGAGCGGGGGTGGAGGTTTATAGGACAGATACGCAGTATTTT | CASSTPGAGVEVYRTDTQYF
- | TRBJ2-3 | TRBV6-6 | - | TGTGCCAGCAGCCAGGCGGGGAGCCCCACAGATACGCAGTATTTT | CASSQAGSPTDTQYF
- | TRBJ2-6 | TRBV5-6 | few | TGTGCCAGCAGCCCCGACAACTCTGGGGCCAACGTCCTGACTTTC | CASSPDNSGANVLTF
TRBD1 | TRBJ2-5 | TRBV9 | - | TGTGCCAGCAGCGTAGCCGACAGGGCAAGTAGGACCCAGTACTTC | CASSVADRASRTQYF
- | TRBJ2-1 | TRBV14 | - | TGTGCCAGCAGTAGGACTTTTAATGAGCAGTTCTTC | CASSRTFNEQFF
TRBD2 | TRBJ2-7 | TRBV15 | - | TGTGCCACCAGCAGATGCAACAGCGGGGGGGGCTACGAGCAGTACTTC | CATSRCNSGGGYEQYF
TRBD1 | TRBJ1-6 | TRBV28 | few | TGTGCCAGCAGTTCTCCCTACCTTGGCAGGGGGTCTTCACCCCTCCACTTT | CASSSPYLGRGSSPLHF
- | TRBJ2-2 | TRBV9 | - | TGTGCCAGCAGCGACACCGGGAGCAACACCGGGGAGCTGTTTTTT | CASSDTGSNTGELFF
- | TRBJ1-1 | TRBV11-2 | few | TGTGCCAGCAGCTTAGTGTCGACAGCTACTGAAGCTTTCTTT | CASSLVSTATEAFF
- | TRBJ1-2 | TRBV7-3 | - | TGTGCCAGCAGCCTTATCGGGGGTTTCGAAGAAGGCTACACCTTC | CASSLIGGFEEGYTF
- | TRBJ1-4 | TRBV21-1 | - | TGTGCCAGCAGCCCCGTGGACTCTTCTAATGAAAAACTGTTTTTT | CASSPVDSSNEKLFF
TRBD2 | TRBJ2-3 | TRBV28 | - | TGTGCCAGCAGTGGGGGGGGACTCTACACAGATACGCAGTATTTT | CASSGGGLYTDTQYF
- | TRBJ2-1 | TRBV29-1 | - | TGCAGCGTTGAATCTGAGGCAGGGGTTGGTGAGCAGTTCTTC | CSVESEAGVGEQFF